These 30 T cell receptor beta chains came from one sample sequenced in a study of glioma-infiltrating T cells. The iRepertoire nested amplicon-rescue multiplex PCR amplified TCR alpha and beta CDR3s from RNA. In TCRdb, the multiplex PCR reads were re-called with MiXCR into one record per CDR3 protein. Altogether under 50,000 distinct CDR3 sequences are present, about a fifth being singletons, with the ten largest covering 5% to 7.5%. Sequenced: glioma tissue, nonneoplastic brain tissue, or PBMCs (not recorded which). Source of these receptors: a human donor with low-grade glioma or glioblastoma, undergoing nonglioma brain surgery, or in good health (not recorded which).

The sample holds a few counts of this clonotype. The rearrangement joins TRBV4-1 to TRBJ2-7, with D tentatively TRBD1 (5 bases). The V gene lost 1 base and the J gene lost 6 bases, with 13 bases spanning the gap. Germline-derived CDR1 and CDR2 are MGHRA and YSYEKL. The CDR3 spans 14 residues. Written as DNA, the CDR3 is TGCGCCAGCAGCCAAGGGACCCAGGGTGGCGAGCAGTACTTC. As protein: CASSQGTQGGEQYF.

Concerning this clonotype: The junction departs from germline at one end; a sequencing error may be responsible. This chain links TRBV4-1 with TRBJ2-1, with a weak D call TRBD2 (6 bases). This CDR3 has 16 residues. Germline loops: CDR1 MGHRA, CDR2 YSYEKL. As DNA, the CDR3 is TGCGCCAGCAGCCAACTTCCGGGACTCCCGAGGGATGAGCAGTTATTC. This encodes CASSQLPGLPRDEQLF.

In its sample, this clonotype was seen many times. This rearrangement joins TRBV4-1 to TRBJ1-2; the match to TRBD1 covers 9 bases. Losses at the gene ends were 5 bases for V and 8 bases for J; bases not matched to a gene: 6. The CDR3 is made up of 13 amino acids. Germline CDR1 reads MGHRA; CDR2 reads YSYEKL. This CDR3 reads CASSSRTGEGYTF. CDR3 nucleotide sequence: TGCGCCAGCAGCTCTCGGACAGGGGAAGGCTACACCTTC.

This clonotype was detected ten times or more. J is TRBJ2-7 and V is TRBV5-1; no definite D call. Between the trimmed V and J ends, which lost 2 bases and 0 bases, there was a span of 9 bases. Germline CDR1 is SGHRS and CDR2 is YFSETQ. The CDR3 sequence is 14 residues long. CDR3 bases: TGCGCCAGCAGCTTCGAAAGCTTCTCCTACGAGCAGTACTTC. Translating it yields CASSFESFSYEQYF.

This clonotype has a handful of counts. The CDR3 here is CAINFTPTSTDTQYF. DNA of the CDR3: TGTGCCATCAATTTTACTCCAACTAGCACAGATACGCAGTATTTT. The chain couples TRBV10-3 to TRBJ2-3, with D uncertain. Looked up from germline, CDR1 is ENHRY and CDR2 is SYGVKD. The CDR3 is 15 amino acids. V was pared by 7 bases and J by 0 bases, with 14 bases between.

The J gene is TRBJ1-6, the V gene TRBV19; D unclear. CDR1 is LNHDA, CDR2 SQIVND, per germline (reference sequence). V shed 4 bases and J shed 0 bases, with 16 bases lying between them. The CDR3 consists of 18 residues. The CDR3 DNA reads as TGTGCCAGTAGTAGCTACAGAGCCACTTACTCCTATAATTCACCCCTCCACTTT. The encoded protein is CASSSYRATYSYNSPLHF.

Turning to this clonotype: This may be a read error, as it is one base from a much larger clone. The chain uses TRBV5-1 and TRBJ1-4; a weak D match, TRBD1 (5 bases). The CDR3 has 14 amino acids. V was shortened by 0 bases and J by 8 bases, with 11 bases between the two germline ends. CDR1 is SGHRS, CDR2 YFSETQ, per germline. This CDR3 reads CASSLEGPQEKLFF. The DNA of the CDR3 is TGCGCCAGCAGCTTGGAGGGGCCCCAGGAAAAACTGTTTTTT.

In its sample, this clonotype ranks as medium-sized. The gene calls are TRBV2 and TRBJ1-1, with D unresolved. V was cut by 4 bases and J by 0 bases, with 6 bases left in between. The germline gives CDR1 SNHLY, CDR2 FYNNEI. This CDR3 spans 13 amino acids. DNA for the CDR3: TGTGCCAGCAGTGGTCGAATGAACACTGAAGCTTTCTTT. Translation gives CASSGRMNTEAFF. Looking up the rest from reference TRBV2 and TRBJ1-1 gives the full variable domain: EPEVTQTPSHQVTQMGQEVILRCVPISNHLYFYWYRQILGQKVEFLVSFYNNEISEKSEIFDDQFSVERPDGSNFTLKIRSTKLEDSAMYFCASSGRMNTEAFFGQGTRLTVV.

In regard to this clonotype: This may come from a read error, since a much larger clone is one base off. The chain links TRBV9 to TRBJ1-2; D is perhaps TRBD1 (5 bases). V dropped 5 bases and J dropped 6 bases, with 14 bases sitting between them. CDR1 and CDR2 (germline): SGDLS, YYNGEE. The CDR3 runs 13 residues. The CDR3 coding sequence is TGTGCCAGCAGAGGACATGGGAACGATGGCTACACCTTC. Its protein product is CASRGHGNDGYTF.

Concerning this clonotype: A much larger clone is a single base away; this may be a read error. This rearrangement joins TRBV19 to TRBJ1-2; tentatively, D is TRBD1 (5 bases). CDR3 length: 15 amino acids. Per the germline V gene, CDR1 is LNHDA and CDR2 is SQIVND (reference sequence). V lost 1 base and J 4 bases, leaving 13 bases between the germline ends. The CDR3 DNA sequence: TGTGCCAGTAGTATAGTCGGGGGGGTCGGCTATGGCTACACCTTC. This translates into CASSIVGGVGYGYTF.

This clonotype was counted a few times. Since a much larger clone is just one base distant, this may be a read error. This CDR3 fails to terminate in the conserved phenylalanine or tryptophan, so it likely reflects a read error. V gene TRBV4-1 combines with J gene TRBJ2-2; D is possibly TRBD2 (5 bases). The CDR3 is made up of 15 amino acids. Deletions cut 0 bases from V and 2 bases from J, with 7 bases between. Germline values: CDR1 MGHRA, CDR2 YSYEKL. The CDR3 protein is CASSQETSNTGELFL. CDR3 nucleotides: TGCGCCAGCAGCCAAGAAACTAGTAACACCGGGGAGCTGTTTCTT.

This clonotype was recorded many times. The chain links TRBV12-3 or TRBV12-4 to TRBJ2-3, with D perhaps assigned TRBD1 or TRBD2 (6 bases each). This CDR3 region has 14 residues. Trimming took 6 bases from V and 3 from J, leaving 13 bases between them. The CDR3, as DNA: TGTGCCAGCAGCCAGGGGCTAGCGACAGATACGCAGTATTTT. Translating gives CASSQGLATDTQYF.

This clonotype was recorded at least ten times. The rearrangement uses TRBV20-1 and TRBJ2-2; D possibly corresponds to TRBD1 (6 bases). V was pared by 5 bases and J by 0 bases, with 13 bases between. Germline CDR1 reads DFQATT; CDR2 reads SNEGSKA (reference sequence). The CDR3 totals 15 residues. This CDR3 reads CSAANRVSNTGELFF. The CDR3 region has the DNA TGCAGTGCTGCAAACAGGGTCTCGAACACCGGGGAGCTGTTTTTT.

This clonotype was recorded many times. The V and J genes are TRBV28 and TRBJ2-1; tentatively, D is TRBD2 (5 bases). Germline V CDR1 and CDR2: MDHEN, SYDVKM. Trimming removed 5 bases at V and 0 bases at J, with 17 bases between. CDR3 length: 17 amino acids. DNA for the CDR3: TGTGCCAGCAGTCCCCCCCCGGGAACCTCCTCCTACAATGAGCAGTTCTTC. Translated: CASSPPPGTSSYNEQFF.

In its sample, this clonotype is medium-sized. The V gene is TRBV25-1, the J gene TRBJ1-2; D gene uncertain. The V end was cut by 0 bases, the J end by 7 bases, with 12 bases between. Germline CDR1 is MGHDK and CDR2 is SYGVNS. CDR3 length: 14 amino acids. CDR3 region: CASSEYGRESGYTF. The CDR3 DNA follows: TGTGCCAGCAGTGAATACGGGAGGGAGTCTGGCTACACCTTC.

V usage is TRBV10-3 and J usage is TRBJ2-5, with D possibly matching TRBD1 (6 bases). CDR1 is ENHRY, CDR2 SYGVKD, per germline. The CDR3 extends over 13 amino acids. Deletions cut 7 bases from V and 3 bases from J, with 12 bases between. The CDR3 here is CAIKHPGEETQYF. Here the CDR3 DNA reads TGTGCCATCAAGCACCCAGGGGAAGAGACCCAGTACTTC.

This clonotype has only one observation. The germline gene is not matched at one end of the junction; a read error may be the cause. This rearrangement joins TRBV12-5 to TRBJ2-5, with D unresolved. The germline V gene has CDR1 LGHNT and CDR2 FRNRAP. CDR3 size: 11 residues. CDR3 loop: CASGFRETKYF. For the CDR3, the DNA is TGTGCTAGTGGTTTTAGAGAGACCAAGTACTTC.

The sample holds many counts of this clonotype. The CDR3 DNA sequence: TGTGCCAGCAGTCCACTACAGAGGAACGAGCAGTACTTC. Amino acid sequence: CASSPLQRNEQYF. The chain employs TRBV28 and TRBJ2-7, with D uncertain. The CDR3 covers 13 residues. V was clipped by 5 bases and J by 5 bases, with 13 bases between them. Germline loops: CDR1 MDHEN, CDR2 SYDVKM.

On this clonotype itself: This could be a read error, since a much larger clone is one nucleotide away. V gene TRBV2 combines with J gene TRBJ1-2, with TRBD1 as a possible D gene (5 bases). Looked up from germline, CDR1 is SNHLY and CDR2 is FYNNEI. V shed 6 bases and J shed 0 bases, with 17 bases lying between them. The CDR3 contains 16 residues. CDR3 in DNA: TGTGCCAGCAGGGACTCAGGGAGCGGGGCTAACTATGGCTACACCTTC. Amino acids: CASRDSGSGANYGYTF. Together with reference TRBV2 and TRBJ1-2, the CDR3 gives the full variable domain: EPEVTQTPSHQVTQMGQEVILRCVPISNHLYFYWYRQILGQKVEFLVSFYNNEISEKSEIFDDQFSVERPDGSNFTLKIRSTKLEDSAMYFCASRDSGSGANYGYTFGSGTRLTVV.

This clonotype was recorded at least ten times. This chain joins TRBV10-3 and TRBJ1-1; D unclear. This CDR3 contains 13 residues. Germline-derived CDR1 and CDR2 are ENHRY and SYGVKD. V was pared by 6 bases and J by 1 base, with 9 bases between. CDR3 DNA: TGTGCCATCAGCCAGGATTGGAACACTGAAGCTTTCTTT. Amino acids: CAISQDWNTEAFF.

The J gene is TRBJ2-5, the V gene TRBV2; TRBD1 or TRBD2 may be the D gene (5 bases each). Germline CDR1 SNHLY, CDR2 FYNNEI. The CDR3 contains 13 residues. Trimming took off 1 base at V and 5 bases at J, with 8 bases between the two ends. CDR3 sequence: CASSEDGTETQYF. CDR3 nucleotide sequence: TGTGCCAGCAGTGAAGATGGGACGGAGACCCAGTACTTC.

This clonotype occurred many times. This rearrangement joins TRBV20-1 to TRBJ2-1; D gene ambiguous. V was trimmed by 7 bases and J by 2 bases, leaving 12 bases between them. This CDR3 comprises 13 residues. The germline V gene encodes CDR1 DFQATT and CDR2 SNEGSKA (reference sequence). This CDR3 is CSVHKGTYNEQFF. The CDR3 DNA sequence: TGCAGTGTTCACAAAGGCACCTACAATGAGCAGTTCTTC.

This clonotype was seen repeatedly, ten times or more. The rearrangement links TRBV2 to TRBJ1-5; D is unclear. The CDR3 length is 16 residues. CDR1 is SNHLY, CDR2 FYNNEI, per germline. V shed 4 bases and J shed 1 base, with 14 bases lying between them. The CDR3 DNA is TGTGCCAGCAGTGCCTTCGGAGTAGGGAGCAATCAGCCCCAGCATTTT. It yields the protein CASSAFGVGSNQPQHF.

This clonotype has just a few counts. The chain recombines TRBV12-3 or TRBV12-4 with TRBJ2-1; 9 positions agree with TRBD1. V was clipped by 6 bases and J by 6 bases; unmatched bases: 6. This CDR3 comprises 14 residues. CDR3 in DNA: TGTGCCAGCAGGGGACAGGGCTCGCGCAATGAGCAGTTCTTC. Encoded protein: CASRGQGSRNEQFF.

In regard to this clonotype: A much larger clone lies a single base off, so this may be a read error. This chain connects TRBV5-1 to TRBJ1-6; 9 nucleotides line up with TRBD1. Germline CDR1 reads SGHRS; CDR2 reads YFSETQ. The CDR3 spans 14 residues. CDR3 loop: CTSSLGQGDSPLHF. The CDR3 DNA is TGCACCAGCAGCTTGGGACAGGGAGACTCACCCCTCCACTTT.

The genes are TRBV5-1 and TRBJ2-3; D is ambiguous. Germline V gene sequence: CDR1 SGHRS, CDR2 YFSETQ. Trimming took off 4 bases at V and 0 bases at J, with 9 bases between the two ends. The CDR3 is 14 amino acids. The CDR3 region is CASSITDSTDTQYF. The CDR3 coding sequence is TGCGCCAGCAGCATTACAGACAGCACAGATACGCAGTATTTT.

At least ten counts were recorded for this clonotype. The V gene is TRBV4-2, the J gene TRBJ2-5; 8 bases map to TRBD2. With V trimmed by 1 base and J by 13 bases, 14 bases remained unmatched. This CDR3 contains 15 residues. Germline CDR1 reads LGHNA; CDR2 reads YNFKEQ. CDR3 sequence: CASSQGDLGGGTRYF. In DNA form, the CDR3 reads TGTGCCAGCAGCCAAGGAGACTTGGGGGGGGGGACTAGGTACTTC.

There are many counts of this clonotype. This chain uses TRBV6-6 with TRBJ2-1; the D is unclear. The CDR3 runs to 12 residues. Trimming stripped 0 bases from V and 6 bases from J, with 3 bases between. Germline CDR1 is MNHNY and CDR2 is SVGAGI (reference sequence). The chain's CDR3 is CASSYSGNEQFF. Here the CDR3 DNA reads TGTGCCAGCAGTTACTCAGGCAATGAGCAGTTCTTC.

This clonotype has at least ten counts. The rearrangement uses TRBV20-1 and TRBJ2-3; 8 bases match TRBD2. The CDR3 covers 17 residues. V dropped 1 base and J dropped 1; count of bases not matched to a gene: 10. Germline CDR1 reads DFQATT; CDR2 reads SNEGSKA (reference sequence). The DNA of the CDR3 is TGCAGTGCTAGAGTACAAGGGCGGGGGGTAGGCACAGATACGCAGTATTTT. This encodes CSARVQGRGVGTDTQYF.

This clonotype was seen a handful of times. V gene TRBV11-2 combines with J gene TRBJ1-6; the D is unclear. The CDR3 covers 16 residues. With 3 bases removed from V and 0 bases from J, the gap between germline ends came to 9 bases. The germline V gene has CDR1 SGHAT and CDR2 FQNNGV. CDR3 in DNA: TGTGCCAGCAGCTTCTTCCCCACCTCCTATAATTCACCCCTCCACTTT. This translates into CASSFFPTSYNSPLHF.